The 10 T cell receptor beta chains below all came from one sample that was sequenced in a study of T cell repertoires in cytomegalovirus infection. MiXCR, applied by TCRdb to the reads, yields one record per CDR3 protein. The repertoire holds roughly 920,000 distinct CDR3 sequences, with 25% to 40% as singletons. What these receptors recognize is not known. The source material was cultured CD8+ T cells from PBMCs, sampled from culture after CMV antigen stimulation. The receptors were gathered from a human donor in good health (CMV status not recorded). Some clones in this sample may be carry-over from other donors' samples.

This clonotype was recorded once. The chain carries TRBV10-3 and TRBJ1-1, with a possible D match to TRBD1 (5 bases). The germline V gene encodes CDR1 ENHRY and CDR2 SYGVKD. The CDR3 is 14 amino acids. V was cut by 10 bases and J by 0 bases, with 15 bases left in between. The CDR3 coding sequence is TGTGCCAGTTGGGGACGAGGATTGAACACTGAAGCTTTCTTT. Its protein is CASWGRGLNTEAFF.

The CDR3 bases are TGTGCCAGCAGTGAAGCGCGGCGGACTGAAGCTTTCTTT. It codes for CASSEARRTEAFF. The chain combines TRBV2 with TRBJ1-1; the D is unclear. CDR3 size: 13 residues. V lost 0 bases to trimming and J lost 5 bases, with 7 bases between them. Germline CDR1 is SNHLY and CDR2 is FYNNEI.

To note about this clonotype: One base away lies a much larger clone, so this may be a sequencing read error. The chain carries TRBV7-8 and TRBJ2-1, with 10 bases aligning to TRBD1. Germline-derived CDR1 and CDR2 are SGHVS and FQNEAQ. The CDR3 totals 15 residues. The CDR3 sequence: CANSPDRGPYNEQFF. In DNA form, the CDR3 reads TGTGCCAACAGCCCAGACAGGGGGCCCTACAATGAGCAGTTCTTC.

This chain links TRBV6-6 with TRBJ2-7; weak D call: TRBD2 (5 bases). The CDR3 extends over 14 amino acids. Germline lookup yields CDR1 MNHNY and CDR2 SVGAGI (reference sequence). Trimming left V 5 bases short and J 7 bases short, with 18 bases between. As DNA, the CDR3 is TGTGCCAGCAGTGAGGGCAGGCTCCCTGGTGAGCAGTACGTC. This translates into CASSEGRLPGEQYV.

There are many counts of this clonotype. The CDR3, as DNA: TGTGCCAGCAGTGAATGGATTTCCTACACCGATACGCAGTATTTT. Its protein is CASSEWISYTDTQYF. V and J are TRBV6-1 and TRBJ2-3; D not resolved. The CDR3 sequence is 15 residues long. Germline V lookup: CDR1 MNHNS, CDR2 SASEGT. V dropped 2 bases and J dropped 6 bases, with 15 bases sitting between them.

The gene calls are TRBV6-8 and TRBJ1-2; 7 bases agree with TRBD1. Unmatched junction bases numbered 3, after V lost 6 bases and J lost 2 bases. This CDR3 region has 13 residues. Germline lookup yields CDR1 MNHGY and CDR2 SAAAGT. The CDR3 DNA is TGTGCCAGCAGGACAGGGCTAAACTATGGCTACACCTTC. It translates to CASRTGLNYGYTF.

The V and J genes are TRBV6-2 or TRBV6-3 and TRBJ2-2; D is ambiguous. Germline assignment: CDR1 MNHEY and CDR2 SVGEGT. The CDR3 is made up of 11 amino acids. V was cut by 10 bases and J by 5 bases, with 8 bases left in between. In nucleotides, the CDR3 is TGTGCCACCTACGGGACCGGGGAGCTGTTTTTT. Its protein product is CATYGTGELFF.

This clonotype was seen only a few times. In nucleotides, the CDR3 is TGTGCCAGCAAGGGAAGTGCCGAGCAGTACGTC. Its translation: CASKGSAEQYV. This chain connects TRBV2 to TRBJ2-7; D gene ambiguous. V was cut by 7 bases and J by 6 bases, with 10 bases left in between. CDR1 is SNHLY and CDR2 is FYNNEI in the germline V gene. The CDR3 runs 11 residues.

This clonotype was observed once. A much more abundant neighbour one base away suggests this may be a read error. This chain links TRBV6-6 with TRBJ2-1, with 7 bases that match TRBD1. From germline, CDR1 is MNHNY and CDR2 SVGAGI (reference sequence). This CDR3 spans 15 amino acids. The CDR3 loop is CVSSYPSDRVNEQFF. The CDR3 DNA is TGTGTCAGCAGTTACCCGAGCGACAGGGTCAATGAGCAGTTCTTC.

Concerning this clonotype: Relative to the germline gene, one junction end is altered; a read error may explain this. CDR3 sequence reads: CTSSLNTGETQETQYF. In DNA form, the CDR3 reads TGTACCAGCAGCCTAAATACAGGGGAAACCCAAGAGACCCAGTACTTC. This rearrangement joins TRBV7-3 to TRBJ2-5, with 7 bases lining up with TRBD1. This CDR3 spans 16 amino acids. In germline, CDR1 is SGHTA, CDR2 FQGTGA.